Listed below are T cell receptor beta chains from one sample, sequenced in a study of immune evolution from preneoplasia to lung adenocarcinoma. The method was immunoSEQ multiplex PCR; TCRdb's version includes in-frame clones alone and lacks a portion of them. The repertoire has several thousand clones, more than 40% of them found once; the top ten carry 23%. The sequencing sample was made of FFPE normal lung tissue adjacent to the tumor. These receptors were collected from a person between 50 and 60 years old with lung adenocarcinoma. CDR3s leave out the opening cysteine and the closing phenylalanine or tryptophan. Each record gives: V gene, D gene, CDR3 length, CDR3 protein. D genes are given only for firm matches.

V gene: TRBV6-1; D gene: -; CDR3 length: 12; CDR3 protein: ASRAGVRQETQY
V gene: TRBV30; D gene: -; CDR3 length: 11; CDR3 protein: AWSVWENYEQY
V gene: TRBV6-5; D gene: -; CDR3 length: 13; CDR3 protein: ASSYLPTFNSPLH
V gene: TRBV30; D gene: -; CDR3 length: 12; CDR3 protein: AWSVRDKNQPQH
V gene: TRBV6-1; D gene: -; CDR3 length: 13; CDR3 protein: ASSEWANSYNEQF
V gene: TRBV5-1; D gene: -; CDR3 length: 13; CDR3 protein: ASSSRRRANEKLF
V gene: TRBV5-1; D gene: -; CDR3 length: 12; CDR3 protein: ASSLGQSNQPQH
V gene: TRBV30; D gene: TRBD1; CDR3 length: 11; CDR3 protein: AWRRNRQGAAF
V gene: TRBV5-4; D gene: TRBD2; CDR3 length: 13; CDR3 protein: ASTRERESQETQY
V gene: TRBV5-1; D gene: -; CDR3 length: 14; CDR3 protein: ASSLGRDTSTDTQY
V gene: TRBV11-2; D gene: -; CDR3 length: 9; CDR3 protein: ASSLEGRAF
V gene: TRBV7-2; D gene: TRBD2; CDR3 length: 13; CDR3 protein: ASSLVSGGGDTQY
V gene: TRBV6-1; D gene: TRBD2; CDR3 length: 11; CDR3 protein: ASRLAGVNEQY
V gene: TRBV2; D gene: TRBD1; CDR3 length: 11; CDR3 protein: ASRRDSSYGYT
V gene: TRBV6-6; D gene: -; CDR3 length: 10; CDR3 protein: ASAGSSYEQY
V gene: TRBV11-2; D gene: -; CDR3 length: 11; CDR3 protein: ASSASGYTEAF
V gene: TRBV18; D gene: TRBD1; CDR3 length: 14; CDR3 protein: ASSTAQGGSGNTIY
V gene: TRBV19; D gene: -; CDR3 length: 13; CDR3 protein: ASSIPPGTNSPLH
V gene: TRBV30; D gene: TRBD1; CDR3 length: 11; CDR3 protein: AWSPGTADTQY
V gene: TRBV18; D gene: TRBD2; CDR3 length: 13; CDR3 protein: ASSGRREHQETQY
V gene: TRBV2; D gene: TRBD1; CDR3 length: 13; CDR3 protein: ASSEALDRGVEAF
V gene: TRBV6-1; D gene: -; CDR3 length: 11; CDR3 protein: ASSATSYETQY
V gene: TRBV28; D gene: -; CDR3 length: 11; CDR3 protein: ASIQWDGETQY
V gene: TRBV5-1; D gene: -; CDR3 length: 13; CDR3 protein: ASSHNAEGDTEAF
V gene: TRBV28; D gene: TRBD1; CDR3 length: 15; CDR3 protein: ASSVLGQGPEGYEQY
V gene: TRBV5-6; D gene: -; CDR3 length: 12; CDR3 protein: ASSLEAGTGEQY
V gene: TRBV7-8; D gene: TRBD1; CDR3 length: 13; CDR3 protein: ASSITGTGDQPQH
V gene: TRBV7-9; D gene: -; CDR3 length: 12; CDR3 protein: ASSLDGQNEKLF
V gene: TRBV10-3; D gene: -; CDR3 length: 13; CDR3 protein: ATVAGQGGQETQY
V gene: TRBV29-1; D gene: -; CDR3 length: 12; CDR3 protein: SVDRSSSYNEQF
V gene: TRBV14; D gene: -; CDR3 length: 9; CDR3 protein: ASSQGPSQY
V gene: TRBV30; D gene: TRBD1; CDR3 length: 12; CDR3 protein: AWRPPGQGYGYT
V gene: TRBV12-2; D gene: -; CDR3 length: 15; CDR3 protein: ASRTGTGGAGRLEQY
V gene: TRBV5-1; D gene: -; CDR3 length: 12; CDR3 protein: ASSLVVPSYEQY
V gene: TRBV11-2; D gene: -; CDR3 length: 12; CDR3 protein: ASSLQQNTGELF
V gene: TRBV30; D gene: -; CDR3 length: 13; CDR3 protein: AWTPTGIGNTEAF
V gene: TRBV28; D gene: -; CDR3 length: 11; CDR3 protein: ASSSGTNYGYT
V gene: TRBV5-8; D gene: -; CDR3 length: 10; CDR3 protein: ASSSQEETQY
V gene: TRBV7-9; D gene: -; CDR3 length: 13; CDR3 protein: ASSLGRGRSYEQY
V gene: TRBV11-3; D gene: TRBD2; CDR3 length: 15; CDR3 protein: ASSFTSGGISYNEQF
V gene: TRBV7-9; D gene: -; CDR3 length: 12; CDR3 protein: ASSFERSNQPQH
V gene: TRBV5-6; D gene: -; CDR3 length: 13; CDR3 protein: ASSLGTVIQETQY
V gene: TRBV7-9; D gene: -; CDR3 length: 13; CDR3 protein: ASSSPAGLSEKLF